The entry below gives a single T cell receptor (beta chain) sequence along with its context. This clone was counted only a few times. It lacks a known antigen. Base quality data are lacking; no much larger clone is found one base away. The cohort was made up of several hundred healthy bone marrow donors. At the time of sampling, every cohort member was nominally healthy, though immune exposures that went unrecorded were likely present. The donor tested CMV seronegative and was one of the 352 seronegative cohort members. A peripheral blood sample was collected from each donor, and TCR beta sequencing was performed on peripheral blood mononuclear cells. The Qiagen DNeasy Blood Extraction Kit was used to extract genomic DNA from the blood cell samples. The entry originates in a study of cytomegalovirus exposure and HLA in healthy donors (dated by TCRdb to about 2017). Regarding the complete study: An earlier analysis of 587 of the donors reported roughly 270 Gb of sequence data and 117 million unique TCR beta sequences from about 180 million T cells. An early release that covered several hundred HLA-typed donors contained approximately 300 gigabases of sequencing data and tens of millions of unique TCR sequences. Of the roughly 400 genotyped donors, about 84% fell in the genetic ancestry cluster associated with self-reported Caucasian donors. The study was designed to test whether signatures of past pathogen exposure could be identified by cataloging public T cell receptors. Using immunosequencing, the study profiled T cell repertoires from fewer than 700 subjects and related those repertoires to cytomegalovirus serostatus. A separate validation cohort of 100 to 150 different subjects was used in addition to the 666-subject first cohort. The study combined high-throughput TCR immunosequencing, statistical association of individual TCRs with disease status, and machine learning to predict cytomegalovirus infection status. In a later analysis, previously published TCR beta repertoires from about 670 donors were re-analyzed and high-resolution HLA genotyping was added so that TCR occurrence patterns could be studied. In the later analysis, no new phenotypic data were used to find candidate immune exposures; instead, reliance was placed on TCR beta sequences and their occurrence across donors. An earlier analysis of 587 of the donors used high-throughput TCR beta sequencing to judge whether each TCR beta V gene segment behaved as functional or pseudogenic. Alongside the repertoire data, information on donor age, sex, ethnicity and CMV serostatus was compiled. A later genetic analysis used genome-wide SNP genotypes for about 65% of the roughly 700 donors, treating that subset as a discovery cohort. Every repertoire in the discovery cohort had been generated on one and the same sequencing platform. HLA typing included class I and class II loci at four-digit resolution. Typing coverage differed by locus: A, B, C, DRB1 and DQB1 were typed in about 629-640 donors, DQA1 in roughly 500, DPA1 in 600 to 610, and DPB1 in approximately 450. Because of strong linkage in the cohort, roughly 5 DR-DQ haplotypes were treated as single units for association and clustering. Across around 400 genotyped donors of the cohort, an average of 235,054 unique TCR beta nucleotide sequences per donor were sequenced, and roughly 17% of those sequences were non-productive. Results and caveats for the whole study, not just this receptor: A further reported finding was that TCR beta sequences accurately predicted the HLA-A and HLA-B alleles for most subjects in the first cohort. Because counts were too low, some 16 rarely observed V segments, including chromosome 9 orphons, were excluded from the earlier analysis of 587 of the donors. When HLA alleles, especially DR and DQ, strongly co-occurred, attributing TCR associations to individual alleles was difficult. For the cohort, immune exposure information was limited to CMV serostatus. Most CMV-associated TCR beta chains appeared to be HLA-restricted in a later analysis, and the HLA associations seemed to be driven largely by CMV exposure. In a later analysis, several top co-occurrence clusters were reported to appear linked to parvovirus B19, influenza, CMV and Epstein-Barr virus. Specific HLA alleles were associated with 15,000 to 20,000 TCR beta sequences at a false discovery rate of 0.05 in a later analysis. Compared with equally common non-associated chains, HLA-associated TCR beta chains in a later analysis were more clonally expanded and had lower generation probabilities. Because HLA typing was missing for some donors at each locus, association tests included only the typed subset. A few of the identified cytomegalovirus-associated TCR beta chains were confirmed in vitro to be specific for cytomegalovirus antigens. A group of highly shared sequence variants was considered likely to be a technical artifact of the sequencing pipeline. In a later genetic analysis, fewer N-insertions in productive TCRs were reported among donors in an Asian-associated ancestry cluster than the approximately 670-donor mean. In this cohort, only TCR beta chains were sequenced, and detectable features were limited by the absence of alpha or paired-chain data. The presence/absence analyses assumed that sequencing depth was roughly uniform across donors, and that assumption may not be true. The authors suggested that the approach could potentially be extended to other disease states and immunological phenotypes. Correlated functional status among segregating V segments might be attributable to linkage disequilibrium, but an unknown experimental factor could not be ruled out. Broadly in line with IMGT annotations, most TCR beta V segments showed up in productive rearrangements about 90% or about 30% of the time in an earlier analysis of under 700 of the donors. While some public TCRs were present in many individuals, most TCR sequences turned up only very rarely across donors. According to a later analysis, TCR association rates differed among HLA loci, with DRB1 alleles showing the most associated TCRs and HLA-C alleles showing the fewest. In both the original and validation cohorts, the classifier was reported to diagnose cytomegalovirus status with high specificity and sensitivity. In a later genetic analysis, a missense DCLRE1C variant was associated with V-gene and J-gene trimming of TCR beta chains, and the association was replicated in an independent cohort. In the study, 164 TCR beta chains were listed as associated with cytomegalovirus.

Library prep was done by the immunoSEQ multiplex PCR assay. For the multiplex PCR, a mixture combining 60 forward primers for TCR Vbeta segments and 13 reverse primers for TCR Jbeta segments was used. The CDR3 region of rearranged TCR beta genes was amplified from genomic DNA by a multiplex PCR assay. On the Illumina HiSeq System, the amplified TCR beta libraries were sequenced as 87-base-pair reads. The authors processed their data as follows. A later analysis counted 65 million to 90 million unique TCR beta chains across the approximately 700 repertoires, and 9 million to 14 million of these chains were shared by at least two donors. A nearest-neighbor algorithm error-corrected the raw reads and collapsed the reads into unique sequences, merging closely related sequences to remove PCR and sequencing errors. To assign V, D and J gene segments, CDR3 sequences were aligned to IMGT reference sequences. Each retained sequence needed at least a six-nucleotide match to both a V gene segment and a J gene segment. A rearrangement was called productive if the CDR3 had no stop codons and remained in frame with V and J, and every other rearrangement was called non-productive. Following IMGT convention, CDR3 was defined as the stretch from the second conserved V-encoded cysteine to the conserved J-encoded phenylalanine. The earlier analysis of about 530 of the donors excluded any sequence lacking an unambiguous match to a single V gene segment. In an earlier analysis of more than 500 of the donors, a V segment was called functional when productive rearrangements were above 56.7%, and segregating when the standard deviation between donors exceeded 5%. A statistical classification framework was built for diagnosing cytomegalovirus status from the catalog of TCR beta chain sequences. In a later analysis, TCR nucleotide sequences were compared against IMGT/GENE-DB human TR gene sequences so that V and J genes could be assigned. A later analysis assigned CDR3 sequences and most-parsimonious VDJ recombination scenarios with the TCRdist pipeline. In a later analysis, each TCR beta chain was defined by its CDR3 amino acid sequence together with its V-gene family, and reads lacking a unique V-gene family were excluded. In a later analysis, approximately 590 highly shared, low-generation-probability nucleotide sequences were removed to address suspected cross-contamination and a sequencing artifact. A later analysis calculated a clonal expansion index for each public chain from normalized within-repertoire ranks of inferred template counts. Generation probabilities in a later analysis came from a VDJ recombination model fitted to out-of-frame rearrangements, and those results were checked against IGoR. In a later analysis, TCR-TCR, TCR-HLA and TCR-CMV co-occurrence was scored with hypergeometric tests, and a repertoire-size bias correction was applied to TCR pairs. A later analysis estimated false discovery rates by permuting HLA or CMV assignments 20 times. In a later analysis, co-occurring TCRs were grouped using DBSCAN, and TCRdist sequence similarity was added for clustering within HLA-allele-positive subsets. Repertoires with fewer than 30,000 or more than 120,000 public chains were left out of co-occurrence clustering, as were several repertoires with anomalous nucleotide sharing. The table was pulled from immuneACCESS by TCRdb, which kept in-frame rearrangements only. Such tables lose some clones; where checked, under half of the loss comes from unresolved V genes, and the rest has no known cause. That table furnishes V, J and clone size, whereas the DNA furnished D and trimming. This sample lists 90,000 to 150,000 clones; roughly 87% were detected once. Of the sample, around 1.4% is held by the ten largest clones.

Sequencing input: PBMCs. This receptor was obtained from a woman younger than 35 in good health and CMV-seronegative.

This receptor carries the CDR3 CASSVTGDSSYNEQFF. The bases read TGTGCCAGCAGCGTGACGGGAGACAGCTCCTACAATGAGCAGTTCTTC. The V and J genes are TRBV9 and TRBJ2-1, with a weak D call of TRBD2 (6 bases match). The germline V gene encodes CDR1 SGDLS and CDR2 YYNGEE. Trimming at the junction amounts to 2 bases on V and 0 bases on J, and the germline ends lie 12 bases apart. The cysteine opens and the phenylalanine closes a CDR3 of 16 amino acids. CDR3 DNA only is kept here, 48 bases in frame from base 1.